Listed below are T cell receptor beta chains from one sample, sequenced in a study of shared clonotypes between healthy human individuals. Clones were read by immunoSEQ multiplex PCR, and TCRdb kept only the in-frame ones, dropping some. The table lists hundreds of thousands of clones, 95% of them singletons, with 0.11% in the top ten. The sequencing sample was made of naive CD8+ T cells sorted from blood. These receptors originate from a woman in her 30s in good health. Each CDR3 is given with its conserved first and last residue. D genes are given only for firm matches. For some rows the clone size is stated as once, few or many, or as a class when expanded; others skip it.

>TRBJ2-7|.|.|TRBV27
CASSFSGDLSYEQYF
>TRBJ2-2|.|.|TRBV28
CASSLWGNTGELFF
>TRBJ2-7|TRBD2|.|TRBV5-1
CASRLPGGDEQYF
>TRBJ2-5|TRBD2|.|TRBV9
CASSETSGIGTQYF
>TRBJ2-1|.|.|TRBV5-6
CASSPRQATIFNEQFF
>TRBJ1-5|.|.|TRBV27
CASSLLGDSNQPQHF
>TRBJ2-7|.|.|TRBV15
CATSSKLAHEQYF
>TRBJ1-4|.|.|TRBV18
CASSTRQIANEKLFF
>.|.|.|TRBV7-8
CASSQGLGEQYF
>TRBJ1-1|TRBD1|.|TRBV5-1
CASSSRQGNTEAFF
>TRBJ1-1|.|once|TRBV19
CASSMEGETEAFF
>TRBJ2-1|.|.|TRBV4-1
CASSLTGGHNEQFF
>TRBJ2-7|.|.|TRBV15
CATSSTPGVFSYEQYF
>TRBJ1-5|.|.|TRBV2
CASSEGVVGNQPQHF
>TRBJ2-3|.|.|TRBV4-2
CASSQGPRDFTDTQYF
>TRBJ2-7|.|.|TRBV27
CASSLSLAAEQYF
>TRBJ1-2|.|.|TRBV21-1
CASSNQGTEPHYGYTF
>TRBJ2-1|TRBD2|.|TRBV13
CASSNRDYGFEQFF
>TRBJ1-6|.|.|TRBV9
CASSTRTDKNSPLHF
>TRBJ1-2|TRBD1|.|TRBV6-6
CASNPGGQNYGYTF
>TRBJ2-7|TRBD1|.|TRBV7-6
CASSRTGRGEQYF
>TRBJ2-1|.|.|TRBV19
CASSSFKERYNEQFF
>TRBJ1-5|.|.|TRBV18
CASSPGPESNQPQHF
>TRBJ2-1|.|.|TRBV9
CASSVRLGSYNEQFF
>TRBJ2-1|.|.|TRBV11-2
CASSLDLGGLLGNEQFF
>TRBJ2-7|TRBD1|.|TRBV5-8
CASSRKDRRREQYF
>TRBJ2-7|TRBD2|.|TRBV11-2
CASSLESSGSRPHYEQYF
>TRBJ1-5|.|.|TRBV7-6
CASSLGTPNQPQHF
>TRBJ1-4|.|.|TRBV21-1
CASSKAGGTNEKLFF
>TRBJ2-6|.|.|TRBV15
CATSRDPEEANVLTF
>TRBJ2-1|TRBD2|.|TRBV30
CAWTPRGGLAPLGNYNEQFF
>TRBJ1-1|.|.|TRBV27
CASSLNWDGSEAFF
>TRBJ1-1|.|.|TRBV9
CASSGRDGMNTEAFF
>TRBJ1-1|.|.|TRBV10-1
CASSESGDGNTEAFF
>TRBJ2-1|.|.|TRBV19
CASNPDRFSGNEQFF
>TRBJ2-1|TRBD2|.|TRBV18
CASSREREGTYNEQFF
>TRBJ1-6|.|.|TRBV27
CASTSYNSPLHF
>TRBJ2-1|.|.|TRBV27
CASSSRDSYNEQFF
>TRBJ2-7|TRBD2|.|TRBV27
CASSLGPGTSSYEQYF
>TRBJ2-7|.|.|TRBV6-6
CASSHEVYEQYF
>TRBJ1-5|TRBD1|once|TRBV28
CASSFTMAGGTYSNQPQHF
>TRBJ1-1|TRBD1|.|TRBV25-1
CASSESKGGYRTEAFF
>TRBJ2-7|TRBD1|.|TRBV5-4
CASSLDTETGVGGQYF
>TRBJ2-7|TRBD2|.|TRBV7-8
CASSLALAGGRRINYEQYF
>TRBJ2-3|.|.|TRBV9
CASSDRYTDTQYF
>TRBJ1-5|.|.|TRBV7-8
CASSSSAGFQPQHF
>TRBJ2-7|TRBD1|.|TRBV9
CASSVGTGAYEQYF
>TRBJ2-1|.|.|TRBV28
CASSFLLNEQFF
>TRBJ2-7|.|.|TRBV28
CASSLLRNYEQYF
>TRBJ2-5|TRBD2|.|TRBV5-6
CASSLGGGSQETQYF
>TRBJ2-1|TRBD1|.|TRBV9
CASSQRQGPSNEQFF
>TRBJ1-4|.|.|TRBV4-1
CASSQVRFDEKLFF
>TRBJ1-2|.|once|TRBV7-9
CASSLGHSFDGYTF
>TRBJ2-5|.|.|TRBV4-1
CASSQSKVFRETQYF
>TRBJ2-3|TRBD2|.|TRBV9
CASSSGTSGSTDTQYF
>TRBJ2-3|.|.|TRBV4-1
CASSQEPSRTDTQYF
>TRBJ2-3|TRBD2|.|TRBV5-1
CASSLDAREDSTDTQYF